These 7 T cell receptor beta chains share one sample of origin, sequenced in a study of shared clonotypes between healthy human individuals. TCRdb's table, derived via immunoSEQ multiplex PCR, lists solely in-frame clones and lacks some. The data hold about 490,000 clones, with about three quarters observed a single time. Sequenced input: PBMCs. The origin of the receptors is a woman aged 40-49 years in good health. Some clones in this sample may be carry-over from other donors' samples.

This clone has at least ten counts. Other DNA sequences within the sample encode an identical CDR3. V gene TRBV4-2 combines with J gene TRBJ1-2, with 7 bases aligning to TRBD1. Per germline, CDR1 LGHNA and CDR2 YNFKEQ. Unmatched junction bases numbered 4, after V lost 0 bases and J lost 0 bases. This CDR3 region has 16 residues. CDR3 protein: CASSQDPTGANYGYTF. The DNA for the CDR3 is TGTGCCAGCAGCCAAGATCCTACAGGGGCTAACTATGGCTACACCTTC.

The chain uses TRBV19 and TRBJ2-2, with D tentatively TRBD2 (6 bases). This CDR3 region has 13 residues. The germline V gene has CDR1 LNHDA and CDR2 SQIVND (reference sequence). V lost 3 bases and J lost 8, with 10 bases in between. The CDR3 nucleotides are TGTGCCAGTAGTATGGGGGGACGAGGGGAGCTGTTTTTT. This encodes CASSMGGRGELFF. The whole variable domain, filled in from reference TRBV19 and TRBJ2-2, reads DGGITQSPKYLFRKEGQNVTLSCEQNLNHDAMYWYRQDPGQGLRLIYYSQIVNDFQKGDIAEGYSVSREKKESFPLTVTSAQKNPTAFYLCASSMGGRGELFFGEGSRLTVL.

This chain links TRBV28 with TRBJ2-7; TRBD1 is a possible D gene (6 bases). Germline lookup yields CDR1 MDHEN and CDR2 SYDVKM. This CDR3 region has 15 residues. V gave up 6 bases and J gave up 2 bases, with 17 bases separating them. The CDR3 here is CASRKTPRDTYEQYF. The CDR3 region has the DNA TGTGCCAGCAGGAAAACTCCCCGGGACACCTACGAGCAGTACTTC.

This chain links TRBV18 with TRBJ2-1; TRBD2 matches 13 bases. The V segment lost 0 bases and the J segment 11 bases; nucleotides outside the gene matches: 1. The CDR3 sequence is 14 residues long. CDR1 and CDR2 from the germline V gene are KGHSH and LQKENI. CDR3 sequence (DNA): TGTGCCAGCTCACCACCGGGACTAGCGGGACAGCAGTTCTTC. The encoded protein is CASSPPGLAGQQFF.

This clone was seen once. The chain is built from TRBV9 and TRBJ2-3; either TRBD1 or TRBD2 may supply D (6 bases each). This CDR3 region has 15 residues. Trimming shortened V by 4 bases and J by 7 bases, and 19 bases separated the two germline ends. The germline CDR1 and CDR2 sequences are SGDLS and YYNGEE. CDR3 in DNA: TGTGCCAGCAGCAGACCCCAAGGGGGGCCCCATACGCAGTATTTT. Translated, it gives CASSRPQGGPHTQYF. The complete variable domain, with remaining parts taken from reference TRBV9 and TRBJ2-3, reads DSGVTQTPKHLITATGQRVTLRCSPRSGDLSVYWYQQSLDQGLQFLIQYYNGEERAKGNILERFSAQQFPDLHSELNLSSLELGDSALYFCASSRPQGGPHTQYFGPGTRLTVL.

This clone was seen a handful of times. The rearrangement links TRBV7-8 to TRBJ1-1, with D possibly TRBD1 on 6 matching bases. The ends were cut back, 4 bases at V and 7 bases at J, with 16 bases in the middle. The CDR3 is 14 amino acids. Germline V gene lookup returns CDR1 SGHVS and CDR2 FQNEAQ. CDR3 protein: CASSSTRTALEAFF. In nucleotides, the CDR3 is TGTGCCAGCAGCTCTACCAGGACAGCACTTGAAGCTTTCTTT.

J is TRBJ2-3 and V is TRBV5-5; 13 bases line up with TRBD2. V was clipped by 4 bases and J by 8 bases; unmatched bases: 4. Germline CDR1 reads SGHKS; CDR2 reads YYEKEE (reference sequence). The CDR3 covers 14 residues. For the CDR3, the DNA is TGTGCCAGCAGCCAAACTAGCGGGAGGGGTACGCAGTATTTT. This gives the protein CASSQTSGRGTQYF. The full variable domain, rest sourced from reference TRBV5-5 and TRBJ2-3, is DAGVTQSPTHLIKTRGQQVTLRCSPISGHKSVSWYQQVLGQGPQFIFQYYEKEERGRGNFPDRFSARQFPNYSSELNVNALLLGDSALYLCASSQTSGRGTQYFGPGTRLTVL.